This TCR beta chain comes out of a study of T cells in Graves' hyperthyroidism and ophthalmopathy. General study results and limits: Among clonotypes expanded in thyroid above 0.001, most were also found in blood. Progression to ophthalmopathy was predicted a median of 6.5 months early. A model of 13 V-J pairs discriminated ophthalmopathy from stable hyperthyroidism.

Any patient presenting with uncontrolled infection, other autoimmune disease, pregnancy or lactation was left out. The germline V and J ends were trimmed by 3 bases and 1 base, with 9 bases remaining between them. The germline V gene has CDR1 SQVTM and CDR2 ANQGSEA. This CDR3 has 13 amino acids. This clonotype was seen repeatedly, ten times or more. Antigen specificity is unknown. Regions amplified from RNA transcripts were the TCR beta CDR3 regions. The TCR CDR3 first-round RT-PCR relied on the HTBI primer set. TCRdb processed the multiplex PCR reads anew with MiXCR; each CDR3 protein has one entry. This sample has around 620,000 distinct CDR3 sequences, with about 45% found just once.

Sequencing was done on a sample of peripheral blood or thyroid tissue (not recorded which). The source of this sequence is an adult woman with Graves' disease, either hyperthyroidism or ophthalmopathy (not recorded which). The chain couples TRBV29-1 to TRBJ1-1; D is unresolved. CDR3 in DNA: TGCAGCGTTGACAAAGCAGAGAACACTGAAGCTTTCTTT. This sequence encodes CSVDKAENTEAFF.